The 21 T cell receptor beta chains below were found in one sample sequenced in a study of regulatory T cells in long-lasting Graves disease (dated by TCRdb to the early 2020s). The library was produced with multiplex PCR. Instrument on record: Illumina HiSeq 4000. CDR3 regions were amplified by Arm-PCR with iRepertoire HTBI primers to construct TCR beta libraries. Starting from the raw public reads, TCRdb applied fastp trimming at Q25, assembled clones with MiXCR and retained in-frame beta chains. Each record represents a unique CDR3 protein, reported with the most common genes and DNA among its rows. The sample table records around 400,000 distinct CDR3 sequences; around 20% of these occur just once. The leading ten clones occupy over 25% of the sample. In light of the paper, this sample's time point label describes: persistent/refractory GD, antithyroid drugs over 5 years with positive TRAb. For both TCR sequencing and RNA sequencing, RNA was extracted from PBMCs using TRIzol.

The sequencing used peripheral blood mononuclear cells (PBMCs), collected when the disease was refractory, from a patient treated with antithyroid drugs. Receptors originate from a female donor with Graves disease.

This clonotype has only a few counts. The chain carries TRBV7-2 and TRBJ2-2; tentatively, D is TRBD1 (5 bases). Germline loops: CDR1 SGHTA, CDR2 FQGNSA. The CDR3 is 12 amino acids. Trimming cost V 5 bases and J 7 bases, with 8 bases left between them. Here the CDR3 DNA reads TGTGCCAGCAGCCGGACAAACGGGGAGCTGTTTTTT. It is translated as CASSRTNGELFF.

The chain employs TRBV7-9 and TRBJ2-5; D is possibly TRBD2 (5 bases). Per the germline V gene, CDR1 is SEHNR and CDR2 is FQNEAQ (reference sequence). V lost 5 bases, J lost 3 bases, and 13 bases lay in between. The CDR3 has 14 amino acids. In nucleotides, the CDR3 is TGTGCCAGCAGCCCTCGGGGTAGCGAAGAGACCCAGTACTTC. Translated: CASSPRGSEETQYF.

This clonotype has at least ten counts. This chain joins TRBV12-3 or TRBV12-4 and TRBJ2-5; 8 bases align to TRBD1. This CDR3 contains 15 residues. Trimming at V came to 2 bases and at J to 3 bases, leaving 5 bases not matched to a gene. The CDR3 loop reads CASSLRQTGEETQYF. The DNA of the CDR3 is TGTGCCAGCAGTTTACGTCAGACAGGGGAAGAGACCCAGTACTTC.

In its sample, this clonotype was seen many times. V is TRBV7-2 and J is TRBJ2-5; 7 bases fit TRBD1. V lost 5 bases and J lost 1; bases outside the gene matches: 4. Germline V gene lookup returns CDR1 SGHTA and CDR2 FQGNSA. This CDR3 is built from 14 residues. CDR3: CASSQQGIQETQYF. CDR3 sequence (DNA): TGTGCCAGCAGCCAACAGGGGATCCAAGAGACCCAGTACTTC.

This clonotype appeared many times. The chain combines TRBV3-1 with TRBJ1-1, with 8 bases matching TRBD1. There are 11 residues in the CDR3. The germline V gene encodes CDR1 LGHDT and CDR2 YNNKEL (reference sequence). V lost 6 bases, J lost 10 bases, and 4 bases stayed unmatched. The CDR3, as DNA: TGTGCCAGCAGATCAGACAGGGGAGCTTTCTTT. Translating gives CASRSDRGAFF.

CDR3 residues: CASSHFPAGDGYTF. Written as DNA, the CDR3 is TGTGCCAGCAGCCATTTTCCGGCAGGGGATGGCTACACCTTC. The rearrangement links TRBV3-1 to TRBJ1-2; tentative D call: TRBD1 (6 bases). The CDR3 consists of 14 residues. CDR1 LGHDT and CDR2 YNNKEL come from the germline V gene (reference sequence). V was pared by 3 bases and J by 6 bases, with 14 bases between.

This clonotype has a handful of counts. The V call is TRBV20-1, the J call TRBJ2-7; TRBD2 aligns across 7 bases. The V gene's germline CDR1 is DFQATT and CDR2 SNEGSKA (reference sequence). V was pared by 0 bases and J by 1 base, with 12 bases of the junction left unmatched. The CDR3 sequence is 17 residues long. The CDR3 DNA reads as TGCAGTGCTAGAGATTATCGGACGGGAGGCCCTTCCTACGAGCAGTACTTC. This codes for CSARDYRTGGPSYEQYF.

This clonotype occurred a few times. The V call is TRBV7-2, the J call TRBJ1-2; D ambiguous. This CDR3 is built from 15 residues. CDR1 SGHTA and CDR2 FQGNSA come from the germline V gene. Trimming stripped 1 base from V and 4 bases from J, with 13 bases between. CDR3 in DNA: TGTGCCAGCAGCTTAGTTCCCCCGGAGGGCTATGGCTACACCTTC. Translation gives CASSLVPPEGYGYTF.

This clonotype was counted between two and nine times. The chain uses TRBV20-1 and TRBJ2-1, with 8 positions matching TRBD2. The CDR3 length is 16 residues. The junction had 9 bases not matched to a gene; V was cut back by 0 bases and J by 5 bases. Germline CDR1 and CDR2: DFQATT and SNEGSKA (reference sequence). CDR3 coding DNA: TGCAGTGCTAGAGATTTAGCGGGACCCAGGGACAATGAGCAGTTCTTC. This encodes CSARDLAGPRDNEQFF.

J is TRBJ2-7 and V is TRBV7-8, with D possibly being TRBD2 (6 bases). Deletions cut 5 bases from V and 1 base from J, with 15 bases between. The CDR3 loop spans 15 amino acids. In germline, CDR1 is SGHVS, CDR2 FQNEAQ. This CDR3 reads CASSPGDSRSYEQYF. DNA for the CDR3: TGTGCCAGCAGCCCCGGGGACTCCCGTTCCTACGAGCAGTACTTC.

About this clonotype itself: Given a much more abundant clone one base away, this may be a read error. The gene calls are TRBV7-2 and TRBJ1-1; 10 nucleotides line up with TRBD1. Germline V CDR1 and CDR2: SGHTA, FQGNSA. With 6 bases clipped from V and 11 bases from J, the junction kept 18 bases outside the gene matches. This CDR3 is 16 amino acids long. Written as DNA, the CDR3 is TGTGCCAGCAGAAGGGGGGAGACAGGGGGCGACTTGTGGGCTTTCTTT. Translation gives CASRRGETGGDLWAFF.

The V gene is TRBV5-6, the J gene TRBJ1-1; D remains ambiguous. V gave up 2 bases and J gave up 7 bases, with 12 bases separating them. This CDR3 is 13 amino acids long. Germline CDR1 SGHDT, CDR2 YYEEEE. The CDR3, as DNA: TGTGCCAGCAGCTTTCTTGGAGGCAGTGAAGCTTTCTTT. It codes for CASSFLGGSEAFF.

This clonotype was recorded at least ten times. The chain has TRBV20-1 and TRBJ2-7; D uncertain. Germline V gene lookup returns CDR1 DFQATT and CDR2 SNEGSKA (reference sequence). Trimming pared 3 bases from V and 7 bases from J, leaving 22 bases between. CDR3 size: 15 residues. CDR3 DNA: TGCAGTGCTAGCGGCGGCGGCACATCCCAGAGGGAGCAGTACTTC. It codes for CSASGGGTSQREQYF.

This clonotype was seen only a few times. A much more abundant neighbour one base away suggests this may be a read error. V gene TRBV6-2 or TRBV6-3 combines with J gene TRBJ2-2; D might be TRBD2 (6 bases). From germline, CDR1 is MNHEY and CDR2 SVGEGT. There are 16 residues in the CDR3. The CDR3 coding sequence is TGTGCCAGCAGTTACCGCGGCATACCAAACACCGGGGGGCTGTTTTTT. Its translation is CASSYRGIPNTGGLFF.

This clonotype was counted ten times or more. The V call is TRBV28, the J call TRBJ2-7; D ambiguous. CDR3 length equals 13 residues. V shed 3 bases and J shed 0 bases, with 6 bases lying between them. Looked up from germline, CDR1 is MDHEN and CDR2 is SYDVKM. For the CDR3, the DNA is TGTGCCAGCAGTTTTAACCCCTCCTACGAGCAGTACTTC. It specifies CASSFNPSYEQYF.

Concerning this clonotype: Mismatch with germline at one junction end may stem from a read error. The chain employs TRBV5-1 and TRBJ2-2; D may match TRBD1 or TRBD2 (5 bases each). The CDR3 is 14 residues long. CDR1 SGHRS and CDR2 YFSETQ come from the germline V gene. The CDR3 DNA follows: TGCGCCAGCAGCTCCGGGGCGAACCCCGGGGAGCTGTTTTTT. Amino acids: CASSSGANPGELFF.

A note on this clonotype: The junction differs from germline at one of its ends, possibly a read error. The rearrangement links TRBV6-1 to TRBJ2-2; TRBD1 is a possible D gene (5 bases). In germline, CDR1 is MNHNS, CDR2 SASEGT. CDR3 length: 14 residues. The CDR3 is CAGRAPVQAGELFF. The CDR3 DNA sequence: TGTGCCGGCAGGGCACCGGTCCAGGCCGGGGAGCTGTTTTTT.

This clonotype turned up a few times. V gene TRBV9 combines with J gene TRBJ1-1; TRBD1 agrees at 8 bases. Looked up from germline, CDR1 is SGDLS and CDR2 is YYNGEE. Trimming at V came to 3 bases and at J to 2 bases, leaving 6 bases not matched to a gene. This CDR3 is 15 amino acids long. The CDR3 DNA is TGTGCCAGCAGCGCCCCCGGGACAGGAAACACTGAAGCTTTCTTT. Amino acids: CASSAPGTGNTEAFF.

The sample holds a few counts of this clonotype. The chain couples TRBV28 to TRBJ1-6; TRBD1 aligns across 10 bases. Germline V gene sequence: CDR1 MDHEN, CDR2 SYDVKM. The V gene end was trimmed by 4 bases and the J gene end by 8 bases; junction bases not matched to a gene: 2. The CDR3 loop spans 14 amino acids. CDR3 DNA sequence: TGTGCCAGCAGTTCCGGGACAGGGGATTCACCCCTCCACTTT. Amino acid sequence: CASSSGTGDSPLHF.

The chain has TRBV20-1 and TRBJ2-7, with 11 bases matching TRBD2. The junction had 5 bases not matched to a gene; V was cut back by 2 bases and J by 5 bases. This CDR3 has 14 residues. Germline CDR1 DFQATT, CDR2 SNEGSKA (reference sequence). DNA of the CDR3: TGCAGTGCTAGACAGACTAGCGGGATAAACGAGCAGTACTTC. This gives the protein CSARQTSGINEQYF.

Worth noting for this clonotype: A much more abundant neighbour one base away suggests this may be a read error. The V gene is TRBV7-9, the J gene TRBJ2-7; 8 nucleotides line up with TRBD1. CDR3 length equals 15 residues. Germline CDR1 SEHNR, CDR2 FQNEAQ (reference sequence). CDR3 amino acids: CAGSSTGTGSYEQYF. The CDR3 bases are TGTGCCGGCAGCTCTACCGGGACAGGATCCTACGAGCAGTACTTC.